A single sample is the source of the 10 T cell receptor beta chains below, sequenced in a study of blood T cell repertoires in COVID-19. Repertoires were generated with immunoSEQ multiplex PCR, while TCRdb's copy carries only in-frame clones and drops some. The sample shows about 77,000 clones, more than 70% of them seen only once. Specimen: peripheral blood. All receptors come from a woman aged 80 or over with acute or convalescent COVID-19.

V usage is TRBV19 and J usage is TRBJ2-2, with 13 bases fitting TRBD2. Germline values: CDR1 LNHDA, CDR2 SQIVND (reference sequence). The CDR3 is made up of 17 amino acids. J was trimmed by 4 bases and V by 7 bases; bases with no gene match: 9. The CDR3 sequence is CASNDGTSGKTTGELFF. In DNA form, the CDR3 reads TGTGCCAGTAACGATGGGACTAGCGGGAAAACCACCGGGGAGCTGTTTTTT.

V usage is TRBV29-1 and J usage is TRBJ1-1, with 8 nucleotides matching TRBD1. This CDR3 spans 14 amino acids. The V segment lost 5 bases and the J segment 4 bases; nucleotides outside the gene matches: 9. Per the germline V gene, CDR1 is SQVTM and CDR2 is ANQGSEA. The CDR3 DNA is TGCAGCGTTCATTTATCAGGGGGCGGCACTGAAGCTTTCTTT. This gives the protein CSVHLSGGGTEAFF. The complete variable domain, with remaining parts taken from reference TRBV29-1 and TRBJ1-1, reads SAVISQKPSRDICQRGTSLTIQCQVDSQVTMMFWYRQQPGQSLTLIATANQGSEATYESGFVIDKFPISRPNLTFSTLTVSNMSPEDSSIYLCSVHLSGGGTEAFFGQGTRLTVV.

The chain employs TRBV5-1 and TRBJ1-2, with 10 bases that match TRBD1. V lost 7 bases and J lost 3; bases outside the gene matches: 6. The germline V gene has CDR1 SGHRS and CDR2 YFSETQ. The length of the CDR3 is 14 residues. CDR3 protein: CASARGTGDYGYTF. CDR3 coding DNA: TGCGCCAGCGCCCGGGGGACAGGGGACTATGGCTACACCTTC.

This chain links TRBV3-1 (or the pseudogene TRBV3-2) with TRBJ2-4; tentative D call: TRBD2 (6 bases). The CDR3 loop spans 14 amino acids. Per germline, CDR1 LGHDT and CDR2 YNNKEL (reference sequence). V gave up 2 bases and J gave up 3 bases, with 8 bases separating them. DNA of the CDR3: TGTGCCAGCAGCCAATGGCGGGGCAAAAACATTCAGTACTTC. The encoded protein is CASSQWRGKNIQYF.

The rearrangement uses TRBV5-1 and TRBJ1-1, with 11 bases matching TRBD1. Germline CDR1 and CDR2: SGHRS and YFSETQ. The CDR3 has 13 residues. After removal of 7 bases from V and 3 bases from J, the junction contained 2 bases not matched to a gene. The CDR3 DNA reads TGCGCCAGCGGACAGGGGGCCGACACTGAAGCTTTCTTT. Amino acid sequence: CASGQGADTEAFF.

The rearrangement joins TRBV9 to TRBJ2-3; maybe TRBD2 (6 bases). The CDR3 covers 17 residues. The germline gives CDR1 SGDLS, CDR2 YYNGEE. Trimming removed 0 bases from V and 2 bases from J, with 16 bases in between. CDR3 protein: CASSVGARGGNTDTQYF. The DNA of the CDR3 is TGTGCCAGCAGCGTAGGGGCTCGGGGCGGGAACACAGATACGCAGTATTTT.

The chain uses TRBV5-1 and TRBJ2-7; 7 bases are shared with TRBD1. The ends lost 4 bases at V and 4 bases at J; junction bases unmatched: 11. CDR1 is SGHRS, CDR2 YFSETQ, per germline. The CDR3 loop spans 15 amino acids. The CDR3 here is CASSTFEGALYEQYF. Written as DNA, the CDR3 is TGCGCCAGCAGCACTTTTGAGGGGGCCTTGTACGAGCAGTACTTC.

The table lists this clone with a few counts. The chain carries TRBV5-1 and TRBJ1-5; 7 positions match TRBD1. The germline gives CDR1 SGHRS, CDR2 YFSETQ. V shed 4 bases and J 1 base; nucleotides not matched to a gene: 5. The CDR3 length is 15 residues. The CDR3 sequence: CASSPGDSSNQPQHF. CDR3 sequence (DNA): TGCGCCAGCAGCCCGGGGGACAGCAGCAATCAGCCCCAGCATTTT.

The rearrangement links TRBV6-5 to TRBJ1-2, with 7 nucleotides matching TRBD1. Germline loops: CDR1 MNHEY, CDR2 SVGAGI. This CDR3 is 16 amino acids long. The V and J ends lost 0 bases and 1 base, in that order; junction bases with no gene match: 5. The CDR3 region is CASSYSTAGGNYGYTF. The CDR3 bases are TGTGCCAGCAGTTACTCGACGGCAGGGGGTAACTATGGCTACACCTTC.

The gene calls are TRBV7-2 and TRBJ1-1; no clear D. Trimming took off 6 bases at V and 0 bases at J, with 8 bases between the two ends. This CDR3 comprises 13 residues. CDR1 is SGHTA, CDR2 FQGNSA, per germline. CDR3 DNA: TGTGCCAGCAGGGTGGAGTTGAACACTGAAGCTTTCTTT. Translated, it gives CASRVELNTEAFF.